Presented here are 10 T cell receptor beta chains from one specimen sequenced in a study of beta chain features in type 1 diabetes. TCRB transcripts that were expressed got sequenced, as all of the isolated RNA had been reverse transcribed. Data came from immunoSEQ multiplex PCR; TCRdb stores just in-frame clones and leaves some out. The data show some 900,000 clones, roughly a sixth seen once. Sample: naive CD4+ T cells from blood. These receptors were collected from a woman aged 18-29 years in good health.

This clone was detected only a few times. The chain links TRBV2 to TRBJ1-4, with D hard to call. The V end lost 3 bases, the J end lost 8 bases, and 16 bases lay between the germline ends. Germline CDR1 reads SNHLY; CDR2 reads FYNNEI. The CDR3 runs to 15 residues. CDR3 in amino acids: CASSDAQTLKEKLFF. In DNA form, the CDR3 reads TGTGCCAGCAGTGACGCACAGACATTAAAGGAAAAACTGTTTTTT.

This sequence joins TRBV6-1 and TRBJ2-2; maybe TRBD1 (6 bases). V was trimmed by 8 bases and J by 3 bases, leaving 13 bases between them. The CDR3 is made up of 14 amino acids. CDR1 and CDR2 (germline): MNHNS, SASEGT. CDR3 sequence reads: CASFRDIYTGELFF. The CDR3 nucleotides are TGTGCCAGCTTCAGGGACATTTACACCGGGGAGCTGTTTTTT.

V gene TRBV4-2 combines with J gene TRBJ2-6; TRBD1 aligns across 8 bases. The CDR3 has 17 residues. The V and J ends lost 4 bases and 1 base, in that order; junction bases with no gene match: 6. Germline CDR1 LGHNA, CDR2 YNFKEQ. The CDR3 sequence: CASSPRGRWSGANVLTF. In nucleotides, the CDR3 is TGTGCCAGCAGCCCCAGGGGGCGCTGGTCTGGGGCCAACGTCCTGACTTTC.

V is TRBV7-6 and J is TRBJ2-3; 12 bases align to TRBD2. Trimming cost V 5 bases and J 0 bases; bases outside gene matches: 6. The germline CDR1 and CDR2 sequences are SGHVS and FNYEAQ. The CDR3 is 17 residues long. The CDR3 DNA follows: TGTGCCAGCAGCAAACGGACTAGCGGGGCCAGCACAGATACGCAGTATTTT. Its protein is CASSKRTSGASTDTQYF. Complete variable domain (other parts from reference TRBV7-6 and TRBJ2-3): GAGVSQSPRYKVTKRGQDVALRCDPISGHVSLYWYRQALGQGPEFLTYFNYEAQQDKSGLPNDRFSAERPEGSISTLTIQRTEQRDSAMYRCASSKRTSGASTDTQYFGPGTRLTVL.

This clone was counted a few times. V is TRBV5-5 and J is TRBJ2-5; D remains unclear. CDR1 and CDR2 from the germline V gene are SGHKS and YYEKEE (reference sequence). The CDR3 has 13 amino acids. V lost 4 bases, J lost 2 bases, and 9 bases lay in between. CDR3 residues: CASSQQRQETQYF. The DNA of the CDR3 is TGTGCCAGCAGCCAACAGCGACAAGAGACCCAGTACTTC.

This clone occurred a few times. V is TRBV15 and J is TRBJ2-7; D might be TRBD1 (5 bases). Germline CDR1 reads LNHNV; CDR2 reads YYDKDF (reference sequence). Trimming took 1 base from V and 1 from J, leaving 11 bases between them. This CDR3 has 15 amino acids. CDR3 residues: CATSRAGKLSYEQYF. The CDR3 DNA reads as TGTGCCACCAGCAGAGCAGGGAAGCTGTCCTACGAGCAGTACTTC.

The J gene is TRBJ1-4, the V gene TRBV7-2, with D hard to call. Trimming cost V 1 base and J 7 bases, with 13 bases left between them. This CDR3 is 15 amino acids long. Germline V CDR1 and CDR2: SGHTA, FQGNSA. CDR3: CASSLGSMDFEKLFF. The DNA of the CDR3 is TGTGCCAGCAGCTTAGGGTCAATGGATTTTGAAAAACTGTTTTTT.

Concerning this clone itself: This CDR3 is also generated by other DNA sequences in the sample. This chain uses TRBV18 with TRBJ2-7; D is unclear. CDR3 size: 13 residues. V lost 0 bases, J lost 2 bases, and 5 bases lay in between. Germline CDR1 KGHSH, CDR2 LQKENI. CDR3 in DNA: TGTGCCAGCTCACCACCGGCAACCTACGAGCAGTACTTC. It encodes CASSPPATYEQYF.

There are a few counts of this clone. For the CDR3, the DNA is TGCGCCAGCAAACTAGCGGGATGGATGGGACAAGAGACCCAGTACTTC. Amino acids: CASKLAGWMGQETQYF. This chain uses TRBV5-1 with TRBJ2-5, with 10 bases fitting TRBD2. The J segment lost 2 bases and the V segment lost 6 bases, leaving 10 bases of the junction unmatched. Per the germline V gene, CDR1 is SGHRS and CDR2 is YFSETQ. The CDR3 is made up of 16 amino acids.

The chain carries TRBV5-1 and TRBJ2-5; the D is unclear. This CDR3 region has 13 residues. V lost 3 bases to trimming and J lost 1 base, with 7 bases between them. Germline V CDR1 and CDR2: SGHRS, YFSETQ. In DNA form, the CDR3 reads TGCGCCAGCAGCTCTCGCAGCCAAGAGACCCAGTACTTC. It specifies CASSSRSQETQYF.